These 17 T cell receptor beta chains were sequenced from one sample in a study of blood T cell repertoires in COVID-19. Sequencing used immunoSEQ multiplex PCR; TCRdb keeps in-frame clones, though not all of them. The sample has approximately 160,000 clones; around 85% are singletons. Material for sequencing was peripheral blood. Receptors were obtained from an older woman with acute or convalescent COVID-19.

In this sample, this clone turned up a few times. This sequence joins TRBV7-2 and TRBJ2-2, with D unresolved. Trimming shortened V by 5 bases and J by 4 bases, and 5 bases separated the two germline ends. CDR3 length: 12 residues. CDR1 and CDR2 from the germline V gene are SGHTA and FQGNSA. The CDR3 reads CASSTSTGELFF. In DNA form, the CDR3 reads TGTGCCAGCAGCACGAGCACCGGGGAGCTGTTTTTT.

The chain links TRBV14 to TRBJ2-3, with a weak D call TRBD1 (6 bases). The CDR3 is 16 amino acids. Per germline, CDR1 SGHDN and CDR2 FVKESK. V lost 4 bases and J lost 6, with 20 bases in between. This chain's CDR3 is CASSRQGTGIYDTQYF. In DNA, the CDR3 is TGTGCCAGCAGCCGGCAGGGCACAGGGATTTATGATACGCAGTATTTT.

Only one count was recorded for this clone. This chain links TRBV13 with TRBJ1-6; 7 positions agree with TRBD1. Germline assignment: CDR1 PRHDT and CDR2 FYEKMQ (reference sequence). J gave up 3 bases and V 4 bases, and 3 bases lay outside the gene matches. The CDR3 sequence is 15 residues long. CDR3 nucleotides: TGTGCCAGCAGCTCAGGACAGGACTATAATTCACCCCTCCACTTT. It codes for CASSSGQDYNSPLHF.

The chain carries TRBV6-5 and TRBJ2-5; D not resolved. Germline CDR1 reads MNHEY; CDR2 reads SVGAGI. The CDR3 is made up of 15 amino acids. V was cut by 0 bases and J by 5 bases, with 13 bases left in between. The CDR3 region has the DNA TGTGCCAGCAGTTACTCGAGCCCTCATACCGAGACCCAGTACTTC. Residues: CASSYSSPHTETQYF.

This clone has only a few counts. This rearrangement joins TRBV4-1 to TRBJ1-5; D is possibly TRBD1 (6 bases). V lost 2 bases to trimming and J lost 0 bases, with 8 bases between them. The CDR3 runs to 15 residues. In germline, CDR1 is MGHRA, CDR2 YSYEKL. CDR3 nucleotides: TGCGCCAGCAGCCAACGGGACAATAGCAATCAGCCCCAGCATTTT. It yields the protein CASSQRDNSNQPQHF.

The V and J genes are TRBV28 and TRBJ1-1; the D gene is possibly TRBD1 (6 bases). The germline V gene encodes CDR1 MDHEN and CDR2 SYDVKM. The V and J ends lost 6 bases and 4 bases respectively, with 15 bases between them. The CDR3 is made up of 14 amino acids. CDR3 loop: CASSRSRGRTEAFF. The CDR3 region has the DNA TGTGCCAGCAGCCGAAGCAGGGGACGCACTGAAGCTTTCTTT.

The rearrangement joins TRBV7-6 to TRBJ2-1; 9 nucleotides align to TRBD1. Germline CDR1 is SGHVS and CDR2 is FNYEAQ. Unmatched junction bases numbered 6, after V lost 1 base and J lost 8 bases. This CDR3 spans 15 amino acids. CDR3 amino acids: CASSLGWDRVDEQFF. For the CDR3, the DNA is TGTGCCAGCAGCTTAGGTTGGGACAGGGTTGATGAGCAGTTCTTC.

V is TRBV19 and J is TRBJ1-1; the D gene is possibly TRBD1 (5 bases). The germline CDR1 and CDR2 sequences are LNHDA and SQIVND (reference sequence). This CDR3 has 14 amino acids. Trimming removed 7 bases at V and 5 bases at J, with 17 bases between. The CDR3 spells CASTIGGGGTEAFF. The DNA of the CDR3 is TGTGCCAGTACCATAGGAGGTGGGGGGACTGAAGCTTTCTTT.

This clone showed up just a few times. The chain links TRBV28 to TRBJ1-1; 8 nucleotides match TRBD1. Germline V gene lookup returns CDR1 MDHEN and CDR2 SYDVKM. V shed 5 bases, J shed 4 bases, and the junction held 6 bases outside the gene matches. This CDR3 region has 14 residues. DNA of the CDR3: TGTGCCAGCAGTCCAGTACAGGGGGTCACTGAAGCTTTCTTT. It codes for CASSPVQGVTEAFF. The full variable domain, in which reference TRBV28 and TRBJ1-1 provide the parts outside the CDR3, is DVKVTQSSRYLVKRTGEKVFLECVQDMDHENMFWYRQDPGLGLRLIYFSYDVKMKEKGDIPEGYSVSREKKERFSLILESASTNQTSMYLCASSPVQGVTEAFFGQGTRLTVV.

The chain combines TRBV2 with TRBJ1-2; D call uncertain. V was clipped by 5 bases and J by 3 bases, with 10 bases between them. CDR1 is SNHLY and CDR2 is FYNNEI in the germline V gene. The CDR3 has 13 amino acids. The CDR3 reads CASSMTIHYGYTF. CDR3 nucleotide sequence: TGTGCCAGCAGTATGACAATCCACTATGGCTACACCTTC.

A single count supports this clone. The chain links TRBV7-9 to TRBJ2-7; 14 nucleotides match TRBD2. The V gene end was trimmed by 5 bases and the J gene end by 9 bases; junction bases not matched to a gene: 9. Germline V gives CDR1 SEHNR, CDR2 FQNEAQ (reference sequence). CDR3 length equals 15 residues. CDR3 nucleotide sequence: TGTGCCAGCAGCCAGGGGACTAGCGGGAGCGAATGGCAGTACTTC. The encoded protein is CASSQGTSGSEWQYF.

V usage is TRBV28 and J usage is TRBJ1-1; the D is unclear. Germline CDR1 reads MDHEN; CDR2 reads SYDVKM. V was pared by 2 bases and J by 6 bases, with 7 bases between. The CDR3 has 12 residues. This chain's CDR3 is CASSLTSSEAFF. In nucleotides, the CDR3 is TGTGCCAGCAGTTTAACATCCTCTGAAGCTTTCTTT.

The V call is TRBV7-9, the J call TRBJ2-5; 8 nucleotides align to TRBD1. Germline V CDR1 and CDR2: SEHNR, FQNEAQ (reference sequence). V shed 6 bases and J 1 base; nucleotides not matched to a gene: 4. CDR3 length: 14 amino acids. The CDR3 DNA is TGTGCCAGCAGACGGACAGGGAGCCAAGAGACCCAGTACTTC. Translating gives CASRRTGSQETQYF.

The sample holds a few counts of this clone. This rearrangement joins TRBV19 to TRBJ2-7; 7 positions match TRBD1. The CDR3 sequence is 15 residues long. Germline V gives CDR1 LNHDA, CDR2 SQIVND (reference sequence). V lost 1 base, J lost 3 bases, and 6 bases stayed unmatched. The chain's CDR3 is CASSIARGQSYEQYF. The CDR3, as DNA: TGTGCCAGTAGTATAGCGAGGGGACAGAGCTACGAGCAGTACTTC.

In DNA form, the CDR3 reads TGTGCCAGCAGTGAAACCGACAGGGCCTCTGGGGAGCTGTTTTTT. This translates into CASSETDRASGELFF. This chain uses TRBV6-1 with TRBJ2-2; 7 nucleotides line up with TRBD1. The V gene's germline CDR1 is MNHNS and CDR2 SASEGT. The ends lost 2 bases at V and 8 bases at J; junction bases unmatched: 8. This CDR3 has 15 residues.

This sequence joins TRBV9 and TRBJ1-1; D gene ambiguous. The CDR3 runs 13 residues. Germline-derived CDR1 and CDR2 are SGDLS and YYNGEE. Trimming took 4 bases from V and 4 from J, leaving 11 bases between them. The CDR3 sequence: CASSSRAGTEAFF. Here the CDR3 DNA reads TGTGCCAGCAGCTCCCGCGCGGGCACTGAAGCTTTCTTT.

This chain links TRBV5-4 with TRBJ2-1; tentatively, D is TRBD2 (6 bases). With 7 bases removed from V and 7 bases from J, the gap between germline ends came to 15 bases. The germline CDR1 and CDR2 sequences are SGHNT and YYREEE (reference sequence). The CDR3 consists of 13 residues. CDR3 bases: TGTGCCAGCTCCGGCCACGGGAGTAATGAGCAGTTCTTC. It codes for CASSGHGSNEQFF.